This TCR beta chain was recorded in a study of radiation and T cells in renal cell carcinoma. Study-wide context: Nephrectomy followed 15 Gy stereotactic body radiation by 4 weeks.

Germline V gene lookup returns CDR1 SGHNT and CDR2 YYREEE (reference sequence). Trimming took 1 base from V and 3 from J, leaving 4 bases between them. This CDR3 has 12 amino acids. This clone has just one count. Time point in this sample: blood 2 weeks post-SBRT. Indicated treatment: 15 Gy SBRT to primary tumor, nephrectomy 4 weeks later. Measured with immunoSEQ multiplex PCR; TCRdb has only the in-frame clones, and not every one. This table has 100,000 to 150,000 clones, about four fifths appearing once. The material was blood, obtained from a patient whose treatment included radiotherapy and nephrectomy. The chain couples TRBV5-4 to TRBJ1-2; D is unclear. The TCR comes from a man in his forties or fifties with renal cell carcinoma. The CDR3 region is CASSLTDYGYTF. Here the CDR3 DNA reads TGTGCCAGCAGCTTGACGGACTATGGCTACACCTTC.